These T cell receptor beta chains were read from a single sample in a study of blood T cells in healthy people across ages. TCRdb processed the 5' RACE reads anew with MiXCR; each CDR3 protein has one entry. The sample yields about 1.7 million distinct CDR3 sequences, approximately 30% seen once. What was sequenced was blood. The receptor source for this set is a woman younger than 45 in good health. CDR3s include the opening cysteine and the closing phenylalanine or tryptophan. Fields, in order: D gene, clone size, J gene, V gene, CDR3 protein, CDR3 DNA. D genes are given only for firm matches. Rows give clone size only sometimes, using once, few, many, or a class for an expanded clone.

D gene: NA
clone size: NA
J gene: TRBJ1-2
V gene: TRBV7-9
CDR3 protein: CASSSPGGEGYGYTF
CDR3 DNA: TGTGCCAGCAGCTCCCCGGGGGGTGAGGGCTATGGCTACACCTTC

D gene: NA
clone size: few
J gene: TRBJ1-5
V gene: TRBV2
CDR3 protein: CASARDGSNQPQHF
CDR3 DNA: TGCGCCAGCGCTCGGGACGGAAGTAATCAGCCCCAGCATTTT

D gene: NA
clone size: NA
J gene: TRBJ2-5
V gene: TRBV24-1
CDR3 protein: CATRGTQYF
CDR3 DNA: TGTGCCACCAGAGGGACCCAGTACTTC

D gene: NA
clone size: few
J gene: TRBJ2-5
V gene: TRBV3-1
CDR3 protein: CASSRPGSGQETQYF
CDR3 DNA: TGTGCCAGCAGCCGCCCGGGGAGCGGCCAAGAGACCCAGTACTTC

D gene: NA
clone size: NA
J gene: TRBJ2-2
V gene: TRBV3-1
CDR3 protein: CASSPLWGRPNTGELFF
CDR3 DNA: TGTGCCAGCAGCCCTTTGTGGGGAAGGCCGAACACCGGGGAGCTGTTTTTT

D gene: NA
clone size: many
J gene: TRBJ2-5
V gene: TRBV20-1
CDR3 protein: CSARYLGRGETQYF
CDR3 DNA: TGCAGTGCTAGATATCTAGGGCGAGGGGAGACCCAGTACTTC

D gene: NA
clone size: NA
J gene: TRBJ1-6
V gene: TRBV7-9
CDR3 protein: CASSSRNSPLHF
CDR3 DNA: TGTGCCAGCAGCTCCCGGAATTCACCCCTCCACTTT

D gene: NA
clone size: NA
J gene: TRBJ1-5
V gene: TRBV5-1
CDR3 protein: CASSLTGTINQPQHF
CDR3 DNA: TGCGCCAGCAGCCTCACGGGGACAATCAATCAGCCCCAGCATTTT

D gene: NA
clone size: many
J gene: TRBJ1-5
V gene: TRBV29-1
CDR3 protein: CSVALKGQPQHF
CDR3 DNA: TGCAGCGTTGCGCTTAAGGGACAGCCCCAGCATTTT

D gene: NA
clone size: few
J gene: TRBJ2-7
V gene: TRBV20-1
CDR3 protein: CSASIEWVEQYF
CDR3 DNA: TGCAGTGCTAGTATTGAGTGGGTCGAGCAGTACTTC

D gene: NA
clone size: few
J gene: TRBJ2-5
V gene: TRBV6-5
CDR3 protein: CATQRGETQYF
CDR3 DNA: TGTGCCACCCAGAGGGGCGAGACCCAGTACTTC

D gene: TRBD1
clone size: few
J gene: TRBJ1-2
V gene: TRBV7-9
CDR3 protein: CASGLALTGDGYTF
CDR3 DNA: TGTGCCAGCGGCTTAGCTCTTACAGGGGATGGCTACACCTTC

D gene: NA
clone size: NA
J gene: TRBJ1-3
V gene: TRBV5-1
CDR3 protein: CASSPDGVANTIYF
CDR3 DNA: TGCGCCAGCAGCCCGGACGGGGTCGCGAACACCATATATTTT

D gene: TRBD1
clone size: NA
J gene: TRBJ2-3
V gene: TRBV2
CDR3 protein: CASSEGGGQGTDTQYF
CDR3 DNA: TGTGCCAGCAGTGAAGGCGGGGGACAGGGGACAGATACGCAGTATTTT

D gene: TRBD1
clone size: few
J gene: TRBJ2-7
V gene: TRBV20-1
CDR3 protein: CSAEDRDEQYF
CDR3 DNA: TGCAGTGCTGAGGACAGGGACGAGCAGTACTTC

D gene: TRBD1
clone size: few
J gene: TRBJ1-1
V gene: TRBV9
CDR3 protein: CASSVLRTGEGGGTEAFF
CDR3 DNA: TGTGCCAGCAGCGTACTGAGGACAGGGGAAGGGGGAGGAACTGAAGCTTTCTTT

D gene: NA
clone size: NA
J gene: TRBJ2-5
V gene: TRBV29-1
CDR3 protein: CNYRAGAQETQYF
CDR3 DNA: TGCAACTACCGGGCAGGGGCTCAAGAGACCCAGTACTTC

D gene: NA
clone size: once
J gene: TRBJ1-1
V gene: TRBV5-1
CDR3 protein: CASSLEGRFGTEAFF
CDR3 DNA: TGCGCCAGCAGCTTGGAAGGGAGGTTCGGGACTGAAGCTTTCTTT

D gene: TRBD1
clone size: few
J gene: TRBJ2-1
V gene: TRBV2
CDR3 protein: CASSTGGGYNEQFF
CDR3 DNA: TGTGCCAGCTCAACAGGGGGTGGCTACAATGAGCAGTTCTTC

D gene: TRBD1
clone size: NA
J gene: TRBJ2-1
V gene: TRBV24-1
CDR3 protein: CATSDSQGASCNEQFF
CDR3 DNA: TGTGCCACCAGTGATTCGCAGGGGGCGTCCTGCAATGAGCAGTTCTTC

D gene: TRBD2
clone size: NA
J gene: TRBJ2-7
V gene: TRBV28
CDR3 protein: CASSLYSGTSYEQYF
CDR3 DNA: TGTGCCAGCAGTTTATATAGCGGGACCTCCTACGAGCAGTACTTC

D gene: NA
clone size: NA
J gene: TRBJ1-5
V gene: TRBV27
CDR3 protein: CASKVDKTPRVPNQPQHF
CDR3 DNA: TGTGCCAGCAAAGTAGACAAGACGCCCAGAGTACCTAATCAGCCCCAGCATTTT

D gene: NA
clone size: NA
J gene: TRBJ2-2
V gene: TRBV6-5
CDR3 protein: CASSYSSGYTGELFF
CDR3 DNA: TGTGCCAGCAGTTACTCCTCGGGATACACCGGGGAGCTGTTTTTT

D gene: TRBD1
clone size: NA
J gene: TRBJ1-5
V gene: TRBV30
CDR3 protein: CAWRQGNQPQHF
CDR3 DNA: TGTGCCTGGAGACAGGGGAATCAGCCCCAGCATTTT

D gene: NA
clone size: many
J gene: TRBJ2-5
V gene: TRBV12-3/TRBV12-4
CDR3 protein: CASSQRLQETQYF
CDR3 DNA: TGTGCCAGCAGTCAGCGGCTTCAAGAGACCCAGTACTTC

D gene: NA
clone size: NA
J gene: TRBJ2-7
V gene: TRBV2
CDR3 protein: CARGEPGSSYEQYF
CDR3 DNA: TGTGCCAGGGGGGAGCCCGGCAGCTCCTACGAGCAGTACTTC

D gene: TRBD1
clone size: few
J gene: TRBJ2-1
V gene: TRBV7-2
CDR3 protein: CASSSDRAWYNEQFF
CDR3 DNA: TGTGCCAGCAGCTCGGACAGGGCTTGGTACAATGAGCAGTTCTTC

D gene: NA
clone size: NA
J gene: TRBJ2-7
V gene: TRBV5-5
CDR3 protein: CASSSLEGFIYEQYF
CDR3 DNA: TGTGCCAGCAGCTCCCTTGAGGGTTTCATCTACGAGCAGTACTTC

D gene: TRBD1
clone size: NA
J gene: TRBJ2-2
V gene: TRBV5-1
CDR3 protein: CASRKGPGTGYTGELFF
CDR3 DNA: TGCGCCAGCAGGAAAGGCCCGGGGACAGGGTACACCGGGGAGCTGTTTTTT

D gene: TRBD2
clone size: NA
J gene: TRBJ2-5
V gene: TRBV2
CDR3 protein: CASSVGGSAETQYF
CDR3 DNA: TGTGCCAGCAGTGTCGGGGGGAGTGCGGAGACCCAGTACTTC

D gene: TRBD1
clone size: few
J gene: TRBJ2-7
V gene: TRBV6-2/TRBV6-3
CDR3 protein: CASSHQRTGDNYEQYF
CDR3 DNA: TGTGCCAGCAGCCACCAACGGACAGGAGACAATTACGAGCAGTACTTC

D gene: NA
clone size: few
J gene: TRBJ2-7
V gene: TRBV25-1
CDR3 protein: CASSDNAGLLYEQYF
CDR3 DNA: TGTGCCAGCAGTGATAACGCCGGCCTCCTCTACGAGCAGTACTTC

D gene: NA
clone size: NA
J gene: TRBJ1-1
V gene: TRBV27
CDR3 protein: CASTPRPEAFF
CDR3 DNA: TGTGCCAGCACCCCTCGGCCTGAAGCTTTCTTT

D gene: NA
clone size: few
J gene: TRBJ1-5
V gene: TRBV6-4
CDR3 protein: CASSADRGSGTDQPQHF
CDR3 DNA: TGTGCCAGCAGTGCCGACCGGGGGTCAGGAACCGATCAGCCCCAGCATTTT

D gene: NA
clone size: NA
J gene: TRBJ2-7
V gene: TRBV5-5
CDR3 protein: CASSLVGSTNEQYF
CDR3 DNA: TGTGCCAGCAGCTTGGTCGGGAGTACCAACGAGCAGTACTTC

D gene: NA
clone size: many
J gene: TRBJ2-6
V gene: TRBV9
CDR3 protein: CASSGAWTAGANVLTF
CDR3 DNA: TGTGCCAGCAGCGGGGCCTGGACAGCAGGGGCCAACGTCCTGACTTTC

D gene: NA
clone size: few
J gene: TRBJ2-5
V gene: TRBV28
CDR3 protein: CASKSGAEETQYF
CDR3 DNA: TGTGCCAGCAAATCTGGGGCGGAGGAGACCCAGTACTTC

D gene: NA
clone size: few
J gene: TRBJ2-5
V gene: TRBV3-1
CDR3 protein: CASSYARETQYF
CDR3 DNA: TGTGCCAGCAGCTACGCTCGGGAGACCCAGTACTTC

D gene: NA
clone size: many
J gene: TRBJ2-3
V gene: TRBV29-1
CDR3 protein: CSVGHTDTQYF
CDR3 DNA: TGCAGCGTTGGACACACAGATACGCAGTATTTT

D gene: TRBD1
clone size: few
J gene: TRBJ1-4
V gene: TRBV29-1
CDR3 protein: CSVGRTGISEKLFF
CDR3 DNA: TGCAGCGTTGGTAGGACAGGGATAAGTGAAAAACTGTTTTTT

D gene: NA
clone size: many
J gene: TRBJ2-7
V gene: TRBV21-1
CDR3 protein: CASSNLTGQGAYEQYF
CDR3 DNA: TGTGCCAGCAGCAACCTCACGGGACAGGGAGCCTACGAGCAGTACTTC

D gene: TRBD1
clone size: NA
J gene: TRBJ2-6
V gene: TRBV28
CDR3 protein: CASSPLGQSSSGANVLTF
CDR3 DNA: TGTGCCAGCAGCCCGTTGGGACAGTCGTCCTCTGGGGCCAACGTCCTGACTTTC

D gene: NA
clone size: few
J gene: TRBJ2-3
V gene: TRBV2
CDR3 protein: CASRDMASGDTQYF
CDR3 DNA: TGTGCCAGCAGGGATATGGCCTCCGGCGATACGCAGTATTTT

D gene: NA
clone size: many
J gene: TRBJ2-5
V gene: TRBV12-3/TRBV12-4
CDR3 protein: CASTAIAGAWETQYF
CDR3 DNA: TGTGCCAGCACCGCAATCGCGGGCGCTTGGGAGACCCAGTACTTC

D gene: NA
clone size: NA
J gene: TRBJ2-7
V gene: TRBV20-1
CDR3 protein: CSARDGEFSIPYEQYF
CDR3 DNA: TGCAGTGCTAGAGATGGGGAGTTCTCGATACCCTACGAGCAGTACTTC

D gene: NA
clone size: NA
J gene: TRBJ2-5
V gene: TRBV5-5
CDR3 protein: CASSLGTGYETQYF
CDR3 DNA: TGTGCCAGCAGCTTGGGAACAGGGTATGAGACCCAGTACTTC

D gene: NA
clone size: NA
J gene: TRBJ1-6
V gene: TRBV7-6
CDR3 protein: CASSLRSVYNSPLHF
CDR3 DNA: TGTGCCAGCAGCTTGAGGTCGGTCTATAATTCACCCCTCCACTTT

D gene: TRBD1
clone size: NA
J gene: TRBJ1-1
V gene: TRBV2
CDR3 protein: CASSVSGGMNTEAFF
CDR3 DNA: TGTGCCAGCAGTGTCTCAGGGGGAATGAACACTGAAGCTTTCTTT

D gene: TRBD2
clone size: NA
J gene: TRBJ2-1
V gene: TRBV3-1
CDR3 protein: CASSAGTSGRAIGEQFF
CDR3 DNA: TGTGCCAGCAGCGCCGGGACTAGCGGGAGGGCCATTGGTGAGCAGTTCTTC

D gene: TRBD1
clone size: many
J gene: TRBJ2-1
V gene: TRBV9
CDR3 protein: CASSVGDSSYNEQFF
CDR3 DNA: TGTGCCAGCAGCGTAGGGGACAGCTCCTACAATGAGCAGTTCTTC

D gene: TRBD1
clone size: NA
J gene: TRBJ1-1
V gene: TRBV11-1
CDR3 protein: CASRLTGVRGAFF
CDR3 DNA: TGTGCCAGCAGGTTAACAGGGGTCCGTGGAGCTTTCTTT

D gene: TRBD2
clone size: few
J gene: TRBJ2-5
V gene: TRBV15
CDR3 protein: CATSTRTSGLETQYF
CDR3 DNA: TGTGCCACCAGCACCCGGACTAGCGGACTAGAGACCCAGTACTTC

D gene: NA
clone size: NA
J gene: TRBJ2-7
V gene: TRBV3-1
CDR3 protein: CASSQGDRRSSYEQYF
CDR3 DNA: TGTGCCAGCAGCCAGGGGGACCGCAGGTCGTCCTACGAGCAGTACTTC

D gene: NA
clone size: NA
J gene: TRBJ1-3
V gene: TRBV2
CDR3 protein: CASSEVRGIGNTIYF
CDR3 DNA: TGTGCCAGCAGTGAAGTTAGGGGAATCGGAAACACCATATATTTT

D gene: TRBD2
clone size: NA
J gene: TRBJ2-5
V gene: TRBV20-1
CDR3 protein: CSARDIWTGGKETQYF
CDR3 DNA: TGCAGTGCTAGAGATATTTGGACGGGAGGGAAAGAGACCCAGTACTTC

D gene: TRBD2
clone size: NA
J gene: TRBJ2-1
V gene: TRBV20-1
CDR3 protein: CSAESGTSGYNEQFF
CDR3 DNA: TGCAGTGCTGAATCCGGGACTAGCGGCTACAATGAGCAGTTCTTC

D gene: NA
clone size: many
J gene: TRBJ2-5
V gene: TRBV5-1
CDR3 protein: CASSFYEETQYF
CDR3 DNA: TGCGCCAGCAGCTTCTACGAAGAGACCCAGTACTTC

D gene: TRBD1
clone size: few
J gene: TRBJ2-4
V gene: TRBV6-2/TRBV6-3
CDR3 protein: CASSYSKSGTDNIQYF
CDR3 DNA: TGTGCCAGCAGTTACTCGAAATCCGGGACAGACAACATTCAGTACTTC

D gene: NA
clone size: few
J gene: TRBJ2-1
V gene: TRBV9
CDR3 protein: CASSKTAGEGAGNEQFF
CDR3 DNA: TGTGCCAGCAGCAAAACGGCGGGGGAGGGGGCAGGCAATGAGCAGTTCTTC

D gene: NA
clone size: NA
J gene: TRBJ2-7
V gene: TRBV7-2
CDR3 protein: CASSPFPGAEQYF
CDR3 DNA: TGTGCCAGCAGCCCCTTTCCAGGGGCCGAGCAGTACTTC